This paragraph covers one T cell receptor (beta chain) sequence. Its antigen is not known. Production of TCR cDNA was by 5'RACE template switching, which also added a universal primer site and UMIs. From the 5' RACE reads, TCRdb called clonotypes with MiXCR, one entry per CDR3 protein. The table lists approximately 350,000 distinct CDR3 sequences, around 10% of them singletons. This record comes from a study of T cells after yellow fever vaccination. Study-wide results and caveats: A small share of clonotypes appeared in both CD4 and CD8 compartments.

Per the germline V gene, CDR1 is SGHRS and CDR2 is YFSETQ. This CDR3 contains 16 residues. J was trimmed by 2 bases and V by 4 bases; bases with no gene match: 9. The chain recombines TRBV5-1 with TRBJ2-3; 8 positions match TRBD2. The input for sequencing was PBMCs, taken on the day of the first yellow fever vaccination. The receptor's source is a man aged 18 to 30 who received the YFV17D yellow fever vaccine. In DNA, the CDR3 is TGCGCCAGCAGCCCCGGGATAGCGGGGTACACAGATACGCAGTATTTT. Its translation: CASSPGIAGYTDTQYF.